This TCR beta chain originates from a study of T-cell memory formation after mild COVID-19. On the study more broadly: Largely, the TCR clusters proved donor specific. Study outcomes and limitations: The appearance of some responding clones in pre-infection memory suggested that cross-reactive memory joined. Of the contracting clones, CD4+ ones lay mainly in CM and EM, and CD8+ ones in EMRA. SARS-CoV-2 specificity was not confirmed for second-wave clones peaking on day 37.

TCRdb reprocessed the 5' RACE reads via MiXCR and lists one record per CDR3 protein. The repertoire holds fewer than 600,000 distinct CDR3 sequences, with about a fifth as singletons. This CDR3 spans 15 amino acids. Per the germline V gene, CDR1 is MNHEY and CDR2 is SMNVEV (reference sequence). V was pared by 4 bases and J by 8 bases, with 5 bases of the junction left unmatched. This clonotype has at least ten counts. Its target is not known. The receptor comes from an adult woman who had mild COVID-19 (a few samples of this study predate the infection). Cell type and time point are not known. The sample consisted of PBMCs or a T cell subset sorted from them (not recorded which). The gene calls are TRBV27 and TRBJ2-1, with TRBD2 matching 13 bases. The CDR3 sequence is CASSSGTSGIHEQFF. DNA for the CDR3: TGTGCCAGCAGTTCCGGGACTAGCGGGATCCATGAGCAGTTCTTC.